The 11 T cell receptor beta chains in this list originate from one sample, sequenced in a study of T cell changes during pregnancy in multiple sclerosis. The method was immunoSEQ multiplex PCR; TCRdb's version includes in-frame clones alone and lacks a portion of them. The table lists 45,000 to 60,000 clones, about 92% of them singletons. Sequenced material: CD4+ T cells from peripheral blood mononuclear cells, taken in the second trimester of pregnancy. The receptors originated from a female donor with multiple sclerosis, enrolled in a pregnancy study.

This chain links TRBV5-6 with TRBJ1-2, with D perhaps matching TRBD1 (5 bases). Germline CDR1 is SGHDT and CDR2 is YYEEEE. The CDR3 runs 16 residues. V was cut by 1 base and J by 2 bases, with 15 bases left in between. CDR3 sequence: CASSLWFTGDNYGYTF. The CDR3 coding sequence is TGTGCCAGCAGCTTGTGGTTTACAGGCGACAACTATGGCTACACCTTC. The entire variable domain, with the rest obtained from reference TRBV5-6 and TRBJ1-2, is as follows: DAGVTQSPTHLIKTRGQQVTLRCSPKSGHDTVSWYQQALGQGPQFIFQYYEEEERQRGNFPDRFSGHQFPNYSSELNVNALLLGDSALYLCASSLWFTGDNYGYTFGSGTRLTVV.

The chain is built from TRBV5-1 and TRBJ1-2, with 8 bases matching TRBD1. Germline CDR1 is SGHRS and CDR2 is YFSETQ. The CDR3 contains 15 residues. V dropped 4 bases and J dropped 3; count of bases not matched to a gene: 8. Written as DNA, the CDR3 is TGCGCCAGCAGCCTAGGGACAGGACAAGACTATGGCTACACCTTC. It codes for CASSLGTGQDYGYTF.

The chain combines TRBV23-1 with TRBJ2-7, with 9 bases identical to TRBD1. TRBV23-1 falls under the ORF class, with uncertain function. The CDR3 spans 14 residues. Trimming removed 6 bases from V and 6 bases from J; junction bases left unmatched: 9. This CDR3 reads CASSPQGQGGEQYF. The CDR3 region has the DNA TGCGCCAGCAGCCCTCAGGGACAGGGTGGCGAGCAGTACTTC.

This chain joins TRBV30 and TRBJ2-5, with D maybe TRBD1 (6 bases). Trimming stripped 5 bases from V and 3 bases from J, with 10 bases between. CDR3 size: 12 residues. Germline V gene sequence: CDR1 GTSNPN, CDR2 SVGIG (reference sequence). CDR3 loop: CAWGQYEETQYF. DNA for the CDR3: TGTGCCTGGGGACAGTATGAAGAGACCCAGTACTTC.

The chain employs TRBV7-9 and TRBJ2-3; a weak D match, TRBD2 (6 bases). Per germline, CDR1 SEHNR and CDR2 FQNEAQ (reference sequence). V shed 1 base and J shed 5 bases, with 25 bases lying between them. The CDR3 is 19 amino acids. CDR3 sequence (DNA): TGTGCCAGCAGCTTAGTCGGTATCCGGGGCCAGTACGGGGGAGATACGCAGTATTTT. Translation: CASSLVGIRGQYGGDTQYF.

The CDR3, as DNA: TGTGCCAGCAGCTTACCTAGCTTAGAGACCCAGTACTTC. Its translation is CASSLPSLETQYF. The chain is built from TRBV7-2 and TRBJ2-5; TRBD2 is a possible D gene (5 bases). This CDR3 comprises 13 residues. The V and J ends lost 2 bases and 4 bases respectively, with 8 bases between them. Per germline, CDR1 SGHTA and CDR2 FQGNSA.

The chain joins TRBV27 to TRBJ2-1, with TRBD2 matching over 12 bases. Germline CDR1 is MNHEY and CDR2 is SMNVEV (reference sequence). The CDR3 loop spans 16 amino acids. V lost 5 bases, J lost 0 bases, and 2 bases stayed unmatched. The CDR3 DNA reads as TGTGCCAGCAGTGAGACTAGCGGGAGCTCCTACAATGAGCAGTTCTTC. Amino acids: CASSETSGSSYNEQFF.

This chain links TRBV2 with TRBJ1-6; D unresolved. Between the trimmed V and J ends, which lost 6 bases and 0 bases, there was a span of 9 bases. The CDR3 has 15 amino acids. Per germline, CDR1 SNHLY and CDR2 FYNNEI. The CDR3 reads CASSEQFSYNSPLHF. Written as DNA, the CDR3 is TGTGCCAGCAGCGAACAGTTCTCCTATAATTCACCCCTCCACTTT.

This clone has just a few counts. This chain uses TRBV7-3 with TRBJ2-2; no reliable D call. Deletions cut 4 bases from V and 6 bases from J, with 9 bases between. The germline V gene has CDR1 SGHTA and CDR2 FQGTGA. This CDR3 has 13 amino acids. CDR3 region: CASSSSLPGELFF. Written as DNA, the CDR3 is TGTGCCAGCAGCTCCTCCCTTCCCGGGGAGCTGTTTTTT.

The gene calls are TRBV5-5 and TRBJ2-1; 7 bases are a match to TRBD2. The germline CDR1 and CDR2 sequences are SGHKS and YYEKEE (reference sequence). V shed 1 base, J shed 4 bases, and the junction held 5 bases outside the gene matches. The CDR3 is made up of 15 amino acids. Here the CDR3 reads CASSLMASGYNEQFF. CDR3 coding DNA: TGTGCCAGCAGCTTGATGGCTAGCGGTTACAATGAGCAGTTCTTC.

J is TRBJ1-2 and V is TRBV6-4; D unclear. V shed 1 base and J shed 6 bases, with 12 bases lying between them. This CDR3 region has 14 residues. Germline V CDR1 and CDR2: MRHNA, SNTAGT. CDR3 region: CASSDLPGRDGYTF. DNA for the CDR3: TGTGCCAGCAGTGACTTACCTGGGCGGGATGGCTACACCTTC.